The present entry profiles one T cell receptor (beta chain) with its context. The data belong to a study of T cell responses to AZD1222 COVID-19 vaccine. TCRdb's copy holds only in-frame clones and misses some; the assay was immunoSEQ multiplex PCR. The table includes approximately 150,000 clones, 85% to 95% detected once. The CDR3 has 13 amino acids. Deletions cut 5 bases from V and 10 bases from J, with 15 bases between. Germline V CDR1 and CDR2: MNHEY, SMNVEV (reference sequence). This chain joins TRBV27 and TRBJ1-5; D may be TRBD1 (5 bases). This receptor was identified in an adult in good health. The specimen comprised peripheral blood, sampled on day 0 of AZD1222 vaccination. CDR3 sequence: CASSPRRDSPQHF. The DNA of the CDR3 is TGTGCCAGCAGTCCGCGGAGGGACTCACCCCAGCATTTT.